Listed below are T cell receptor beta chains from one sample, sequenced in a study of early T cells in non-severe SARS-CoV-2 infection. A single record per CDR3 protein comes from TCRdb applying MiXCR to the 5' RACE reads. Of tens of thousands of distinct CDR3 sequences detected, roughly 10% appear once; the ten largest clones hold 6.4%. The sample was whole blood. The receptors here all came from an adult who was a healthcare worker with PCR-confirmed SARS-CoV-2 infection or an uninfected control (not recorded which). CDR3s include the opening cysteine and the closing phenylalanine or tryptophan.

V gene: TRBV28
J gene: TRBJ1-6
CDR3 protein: CASGLRVDSPLHF

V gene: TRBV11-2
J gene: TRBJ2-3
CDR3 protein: CASSRFTDTQYF

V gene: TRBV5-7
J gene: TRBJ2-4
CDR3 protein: CASSLGAEGNIQYF

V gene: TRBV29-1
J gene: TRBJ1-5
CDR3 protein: CSVADGFLGNQPQHF

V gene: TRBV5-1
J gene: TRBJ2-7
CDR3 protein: CASSWGAAYEQYF

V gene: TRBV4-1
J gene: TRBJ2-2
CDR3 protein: CASSQEANTGELFF

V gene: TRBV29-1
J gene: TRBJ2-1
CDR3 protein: CSVENVSGERRGNEQFF

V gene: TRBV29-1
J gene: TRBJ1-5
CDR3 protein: CSVVWGQGAGNQPQHF

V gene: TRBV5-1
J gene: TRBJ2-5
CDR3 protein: CASSLDTQETQYF

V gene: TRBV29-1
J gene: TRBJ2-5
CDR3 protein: CSGSRGTETQYF

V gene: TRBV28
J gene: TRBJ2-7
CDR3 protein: CASSSGTVSREQYF

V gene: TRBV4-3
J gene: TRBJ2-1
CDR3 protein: CASSQTSGRRDEQFF